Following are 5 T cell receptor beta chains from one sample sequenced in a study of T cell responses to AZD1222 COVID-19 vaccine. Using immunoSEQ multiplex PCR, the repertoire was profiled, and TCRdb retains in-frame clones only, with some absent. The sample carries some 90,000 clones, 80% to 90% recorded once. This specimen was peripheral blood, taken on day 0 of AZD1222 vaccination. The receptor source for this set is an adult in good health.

The CDR3 DNA reads TGTGCCAGCAGCCTTACACGGGGAGGTAATGAAAAACTGTTTTTT. Residues: CASSLTRGGNEKLFF. This rearrangement joins TRBV6-5 to TRBJ1-4, with D hard to call. The CDR3 is made up of 15 amino acids. V shed 6 bases and J shed 4 bases, with 15 bases lying between them. CDR1 MNHEY and CDR2 SVGAGI come from the germline V gene.

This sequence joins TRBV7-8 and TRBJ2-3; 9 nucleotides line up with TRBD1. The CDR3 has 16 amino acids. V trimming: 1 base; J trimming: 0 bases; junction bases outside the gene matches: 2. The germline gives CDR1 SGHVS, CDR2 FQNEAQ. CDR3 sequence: CASSLVGTGSTDTQYF. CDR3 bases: TGTGCCAGCAGCTTAGTGGGGACAGGGAGCACAGATACGCAGTATTTT.

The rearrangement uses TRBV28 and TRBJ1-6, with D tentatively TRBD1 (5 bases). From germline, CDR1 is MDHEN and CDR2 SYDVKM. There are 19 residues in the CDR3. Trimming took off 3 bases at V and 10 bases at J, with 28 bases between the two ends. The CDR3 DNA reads TGTGCCAGCAGTTTCCCCCAATACTACATACCATTAAGGGGCTCACCCCTCCACTTT. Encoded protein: CASSFPQYYIPLRGSPLHF. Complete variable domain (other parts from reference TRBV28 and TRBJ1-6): DVKVTQSSRYLVKRTGEKVFLECVQDMDHENMFWYRQDPGLGLRLIYFSYDVKMKEKGDIPEGYSVSREKKERFSLILESASTNQTSMYLCASSFPQYYIPLRGSPLHFGNGTRLTVT.

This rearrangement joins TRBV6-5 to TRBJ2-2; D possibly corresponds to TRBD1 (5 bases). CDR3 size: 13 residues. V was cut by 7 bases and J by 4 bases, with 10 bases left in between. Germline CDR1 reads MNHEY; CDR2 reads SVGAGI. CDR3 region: CASTETATGELFF. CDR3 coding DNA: TGTGCCAGCACCGAGACAGCCACCGGGGAGCTGTTTTTT.

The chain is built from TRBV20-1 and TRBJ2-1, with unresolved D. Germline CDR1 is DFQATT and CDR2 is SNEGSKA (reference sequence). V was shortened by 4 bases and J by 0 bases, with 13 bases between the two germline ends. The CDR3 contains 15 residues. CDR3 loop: CSAIDEEISYNEQFF. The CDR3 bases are TGCAGTGCTATTGATGAAGAAATCTCCTACAATGAGCAGTTCTTC.